These 10 T cell receptor beta chains were sequenced from one sample in a study of cytomegalovirus exposure and HLA in healthy donors. The PCR contained 60 Vbeta and 13 Jbeta primers. TCRdb's copy holds only in-frame clones and misses some; the assay was immunoSEQ multiplex PCR. In total, the table holds about 150,000 clones. Sequences were obtained from PBMCs. These receptors all come from a man aged 30 to 45 in good health and CMV-seronegative.

Here the CDR3 reads CASSENSGRNTGELFF. CDR3 DNA: TGTGCCAGCAGTGAAAATTCGGGGAGAAACACCGGGGAGCTGTTTTTT. The rearrangement joins TRBV6-1 to TRBJ2-2; tentative D call: TRBD2 (5 bases). This CDR3 region has 16 residues. With 2 bases removed from V and 2 bases from J, the gap between germline ends came to 12 bases. Germline CDR1 and CDR2: MNHNS and SASEGT.

The chain links TRBV2 to TRBJ1-2; D may be TRBD1 (5 bases). V dropped 5 bases and J dropped 8 bases, with 15 bases sitting between them. From germline, CDR1 is SNHLY and CDR2 FYNNEI. The CDR3 has 13 amino acids. The CDR3 here is CASSYGTLEGYTF. CDR3 coding DNA: TGTGCCAGCAGTTACGGGACTCTCGAAGGCTACACCTTC.

This chain connects TRBV19 to TRBJ1-1, with 9 positions matching TRBD1. Germline V gene data show CDR1 as LNHDA and CDR2 as SQIVND (reference sequence). The trim removed 6 bases at V and 2 bases at J, leaving 7 bases unmatched. CDR3 length equals 15 residues. CDR3 loop: CASSEIQGANTEAFF. Written as DNA, the CDR3 is TGTGCCAGTAGCGAGATACAGGGGGCAAACACTGAAGCTTTCTTT. Combining the CDR3 with reference TRBV19 and TRBJ1-1 gives the whole variable domain DGGITQSPKYLFRKEGQNVTLSCEQNLNHDAMYWYRQDPGQGLRLIYYSQIVNDFQKGDIAEGYSVSREKKESFPLTVTSAQKNPTAFYLCASSEIQGANTEAFFGQGTRLTVV.

The J gene is TRBJ1-2, the V gene TRBV7-8; D is unclear. CDR1 is SGHVS and CDR2 is FQNEAQ in the germline V gene. V lost 0 bases, J lost 4 bases, and 9 bases lay in between. There are 14 residues in the CDR3. The CDR3 reads CASSLAQYSYGYTF. In DNA, the CDR3 is TGTGCCAGCAGCTTAGCTCAGTACAGCTATGGCTACACCTTC.

V gene TRBV19 combines with J gene TRBJ2-7; 7 bases are a match to TRBD2. V trimming: 8 bases; J trimming: 2 bases; junction bases outside the gene matches: 15. The V gene's germline CDR1 is LNHDA and CDR2 SQIVND (reference sequence). There are 16 residues in the CDR3. CDR3 in amino acids: CASSSGERDLTYEQYF. In DNA, the CDR3 is TGTGCCAGTTCTAGCGGAGAACGAGACTTGACCTACGAGCAGTACTTC. The variable domain in full, with the rest retrieved from reference TRBV19 and TRBJ2-7, is DGGITQSPKYLFRKEGQNVTLSCEQNLNHDAMYWYRQDPGQGLRLIYYSQIVNDFQKGDIAEGYSVSREKKESFPLTVTSAQKNPTAFYLCASSSGERDLTYEQYFGPGTRLTVT.

V gene TRBV4-3 combines with J gene TRBJ1-2, with 8 nucleotides matching TRBD1. Germline V gene data show CDR1 as LGHNA and CDR2 as YSLEER. This CDR3 is built from 14 residues. V gave up 4 bases and J gave up 4 bases; unmatched junction bases: 5. Written as DNA, the CDR3 is TGCGCCAGCAGCCCCGACAGGGGCGGCTATGGCTACACCTTC. Translating it yields CASSPDRGGYGYTF.

J is TRBJ2-5 and V is TRBV11-2, with 8 bases that match TRBD1. Trimming cost V 4 bases and J 11 bases; bases outside gene matches: 18. The CDR3 is made up of 16 amino acids. The germline CDR1 and CDR2 sequences are SGHAT and FQNNGV. This chain's CDR3 is CASSYRPGQGSMEQYF. CDR3 in DNA: TGTGCCAGCAGCTACCGTCCTGGACAGGGAAGCATGGAACAGTACTTC.

The chain recombines TRBV7-9 with TRBJ2-5, with 7 bases that match TRBD2. From germline, CDR1 is SEHNR and CDR2 FQNEAQ (reference sequence). V gave up 3 bases and J gave up 1 base; unmatched junction bases: 2. The CDR3 has 14 amino acids. This CDR3 reads CASSFTSVQETQYF. DNA for the CDR3: TGTGCCAGCAGCTTCACTAGCGTCCAAGAGACCCAGTACTTC.

V is TRBV10-3 and J is TRBJ2-7; D unresolved. The germline CDR1 and CDR2 sequences are ENHRY and SYGVKD. CDR3 size: 11 residues. V was pared by 3 bases and J by 3 bases, with 3 bases between. The CDR3 region is CAISDSYEQYF. CDR3 sequence (DNA): TGTGCCATCAGTGACAGCTACGAGCAGTACTTC.

This chain joins TRBV10-1 and TRBJ2-7, with D possibly being TRBD2 (7 bases). The CDR3 loop spans 16 amino acids. The V gene's germline CDR1 is WNHNN and CDR2 SYGVQD (reference sequence). V was trimmed by 4 bases and J by 3 bases, leaving 19 bases between them. CDR3 in amino acids: CASSGGGDPSVYEQYF. CDR3 DNA sequence: TGCGCCAGCAGTGGAGGGGGGGACCCTTCAGTCTACGAGCAGTACTTC.